This T cell receptor (beta chain) was captured by sequencing in a study of blood T cell repertoires in COVID-19. Study overall: COVID-19 samples collected from the United States, Italy and Spain covered acute and convalescent phases. The analysed material was cDNA or gDNA that came from T cells, B-cell-depleted T cells, or PBMCs.

The CDR3 sequence is 13 residues long. Germline values: CDR1 MRHNA, CDR2 SNTAGT. Trimming cost V 4 bases and J 2 bases, with 6 bases left between them. During active infection, Seattle patients enrolled and were then monitored through disease. Authors' analysis steps: The authors estimated nucleated cell counts from reference gene primer amplification. Data came from immunoSEQ multiplex PCR; TCRdb stores just in-frame clones and leaves some out. V and J calls and clone size come straight from that table; D and trimming were deduced from the DNA. The table lists about 440,000 clones, 88% of them singletons.

This sequence originates from a woman between 45 and 60 years old with COVID-19, enrolled during active disease. The source material was peripheral blood. V gene TRBV6-4 combines with J gene TRBJ1-3; D remains ambiguous. CDR3 bases: TGTGCCAGCAGTGCACTCCCTGGAAACACCATATATTTT. Translated: CASSALPGNTIYF.